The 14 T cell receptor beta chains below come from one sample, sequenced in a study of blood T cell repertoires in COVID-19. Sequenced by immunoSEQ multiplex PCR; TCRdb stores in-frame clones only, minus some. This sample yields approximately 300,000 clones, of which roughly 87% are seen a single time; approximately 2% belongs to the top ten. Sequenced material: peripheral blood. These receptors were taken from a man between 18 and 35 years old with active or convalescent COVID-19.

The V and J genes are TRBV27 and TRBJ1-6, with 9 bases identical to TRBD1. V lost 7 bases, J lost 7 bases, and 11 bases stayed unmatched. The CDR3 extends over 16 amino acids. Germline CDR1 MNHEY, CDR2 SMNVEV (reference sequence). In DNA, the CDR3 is TGTGCCAGCAAATCGAATCCGGGACAGGGAAATTCACCCCTCCACTTT. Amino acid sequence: CASKSNPGQGNSPLHF.

CDR3 nucleotide sequence: TGTGCCACCAGTGATCTGCGACAGGGCAGTCCTCAGCCCCAGCATTTT. It translates to CATSDLRQGSPQPQHF. The rearrangement links TRBV24-1 to TRBJ1-5, with TRBD1 matching 7 bases. In germline, CDR1 is KGHDR, CDR2 SFDVKD. The CDR3 loop spans 16 amino acids. Trimming took 3 bases from V and 6 from J; bases not matched to a gene: 10.

Here the CDR3 DNA reads TGTGCCAGCAGTTTTCGGACTCCGATGGCCCTCCCAGATACGCAGTATTTT. It codes for CASSFRTPMALPDTQYF. This chain connects TRBV27 to TRBJ2-3, with TRBD2 as a possible D gene (5 bases). Germline CDR1 and CDR2: MNHEY and SMNVEV (reference sequence). Between the trimmed V and J ends, which lost 3 bases and 4 bases, there was a span of 20 bases. This CDR3 has 17 amino acids.

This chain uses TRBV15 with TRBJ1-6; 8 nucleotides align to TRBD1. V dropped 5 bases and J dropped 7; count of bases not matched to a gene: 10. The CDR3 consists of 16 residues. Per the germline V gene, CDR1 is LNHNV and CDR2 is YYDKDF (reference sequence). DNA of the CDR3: TGTGCCACCAGCGACAGTCAACAGGGGGTAAATTCACCCCTCCACTTT. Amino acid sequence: CATSDSQQGVNSPLHF.

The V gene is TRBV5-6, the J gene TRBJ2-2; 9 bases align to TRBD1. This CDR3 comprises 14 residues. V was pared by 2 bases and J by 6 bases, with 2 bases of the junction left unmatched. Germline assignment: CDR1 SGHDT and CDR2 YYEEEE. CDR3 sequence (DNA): TGTGCCAGCAGCTTACAGGGGGCCCCCGGGGAGCTGTTTTTT. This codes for CASSLQGAPGELFF.

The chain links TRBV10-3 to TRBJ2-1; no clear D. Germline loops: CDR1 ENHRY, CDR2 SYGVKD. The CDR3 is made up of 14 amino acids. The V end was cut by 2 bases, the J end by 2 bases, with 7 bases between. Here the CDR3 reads CAISENVAYNEQFF. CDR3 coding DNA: TGTGCCATCAGTGAGAACGTAGCCTACAATGAGCAGTTCTTC.

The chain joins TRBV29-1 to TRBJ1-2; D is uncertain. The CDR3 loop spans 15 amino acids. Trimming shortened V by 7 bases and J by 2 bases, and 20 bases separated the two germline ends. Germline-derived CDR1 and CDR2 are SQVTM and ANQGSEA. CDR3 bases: TGCAGCGCCGGCCGGGATAAAAACCAAAACTATGGCTACACCTTC. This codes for CSAGRDKNQNYGYTF.

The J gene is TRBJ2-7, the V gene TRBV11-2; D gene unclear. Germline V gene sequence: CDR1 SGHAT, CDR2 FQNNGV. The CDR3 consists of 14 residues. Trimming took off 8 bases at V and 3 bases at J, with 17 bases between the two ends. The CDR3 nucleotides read TGTGCCAGCGCTTCGGTGGGCCTTAACTACGAGCAGTACTTC. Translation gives CASASVGLNYEQYF.

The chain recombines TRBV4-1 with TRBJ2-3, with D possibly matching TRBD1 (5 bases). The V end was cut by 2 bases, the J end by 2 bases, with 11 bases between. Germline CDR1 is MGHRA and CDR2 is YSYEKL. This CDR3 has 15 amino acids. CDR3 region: CASSQIRGNTDTQYF. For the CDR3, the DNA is TGCGCCAGCAGCCAAATTAGGGGTAACACAGATACGCAGTATTTT.

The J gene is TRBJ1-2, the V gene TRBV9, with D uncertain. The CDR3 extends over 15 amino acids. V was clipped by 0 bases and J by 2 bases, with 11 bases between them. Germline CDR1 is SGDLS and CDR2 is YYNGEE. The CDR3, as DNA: TGTGCCAGCAGCGTAGGTAGGAGACCCAACTATGGCTACACCTTC. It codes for CASSVGRRPNYGYTF.

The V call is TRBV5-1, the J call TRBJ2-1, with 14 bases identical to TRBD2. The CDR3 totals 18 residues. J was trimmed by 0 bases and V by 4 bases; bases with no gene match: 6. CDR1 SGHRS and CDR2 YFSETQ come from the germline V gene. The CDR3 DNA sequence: TGCGCCAGCAGCCCCGGGACTAGCGGGAGAAACTCCTACAATGAGCAGTTCTTC. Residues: CASSPGTSGRNSYNEQFF.

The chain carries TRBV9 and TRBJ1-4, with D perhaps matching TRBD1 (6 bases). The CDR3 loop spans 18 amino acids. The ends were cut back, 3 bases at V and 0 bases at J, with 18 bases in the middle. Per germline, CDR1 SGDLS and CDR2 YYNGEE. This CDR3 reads CASSAGDTKGATNEKLFF. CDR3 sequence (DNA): TGTGCCAGCAGCGCTGGGGACACTAAGGGTGCAACTAATGAAAAACTGTTTTTT.

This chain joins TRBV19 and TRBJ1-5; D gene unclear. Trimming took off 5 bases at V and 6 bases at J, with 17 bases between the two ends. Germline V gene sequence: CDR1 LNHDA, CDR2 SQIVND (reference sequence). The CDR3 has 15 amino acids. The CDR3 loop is CASSGYSSFGQPQHF. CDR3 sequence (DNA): TGTGCCAGTAGTGGTTACAGCAGTTTTGGTCAGCCCCAGCATTTT.

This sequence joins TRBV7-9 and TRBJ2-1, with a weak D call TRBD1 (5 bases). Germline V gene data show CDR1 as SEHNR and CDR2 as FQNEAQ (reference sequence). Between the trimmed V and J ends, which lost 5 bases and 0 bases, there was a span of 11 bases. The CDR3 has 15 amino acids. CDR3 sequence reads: CASSIQVASYNEQFF. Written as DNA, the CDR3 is TGTGCCAGCAGCATACAGGTCGCCTCCTACAATGAGCAGTTCTTC.